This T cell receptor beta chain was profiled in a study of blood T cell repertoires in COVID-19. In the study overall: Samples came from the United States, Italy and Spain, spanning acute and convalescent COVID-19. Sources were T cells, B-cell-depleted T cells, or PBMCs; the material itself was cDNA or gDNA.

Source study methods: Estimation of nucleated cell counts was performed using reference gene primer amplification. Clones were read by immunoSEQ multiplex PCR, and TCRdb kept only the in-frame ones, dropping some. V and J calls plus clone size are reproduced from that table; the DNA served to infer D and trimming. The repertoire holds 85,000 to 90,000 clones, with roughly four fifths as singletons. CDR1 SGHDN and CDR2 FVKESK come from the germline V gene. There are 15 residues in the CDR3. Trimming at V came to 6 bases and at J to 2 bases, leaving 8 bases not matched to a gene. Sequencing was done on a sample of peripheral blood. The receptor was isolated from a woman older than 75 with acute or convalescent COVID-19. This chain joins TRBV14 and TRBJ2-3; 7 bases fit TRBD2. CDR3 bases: TGTGCCAGCAGTTCCGGGACTATCCCCACAGATACGCAGTATTTT. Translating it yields CASSSGTIPTDTQYF.